This T cell receptor beta chain was recovered during a study of TIL therapy for anti-PD-1-resistant metastatic lung cancer. Whole-study context: Tumors had a median PD-L1 proportion score of 4.5% to 7%. By whole-exome sequencing, median non-synonymous tumor mutation burden was approximately 1.6 mutations per megabase. Study results and limitations: Treatment-naive, never-smoker and oncogene-addicted patients were overrepresented in this highly selected cohort. Many TIL product clones were absent from baseline tumor, suggesting clonal contraction.

From germline, CDR1 is SEHNR and CDR2 FQNEAQ (reference sequence). The V and J ends lost 2 bases and 4 bases respectively, with 8 bases between them. This CDR3 region has 13 residues. On this clone: The target antigen is unknown.

Sequencing used immunoSEQ v3. Generated by immunoSEQ multiplex PCR, the TCRdb table keeps only in-frame clones and is missing some. Among 45,000 to 60,000 clones, less than 85% were seen once, and the ten largest hold roughly 6%. The time point: pre-treatment sample, taken before nivolumab and TIL therapy. Pleural nodules or supraclavicular lymph nodes made up most of the excised metastases sampled. Sequences were derived from tumor tissue, sampled at baseline. This TCR was recovered from a person aged 25 to 79 with non-small cell lung cancer. The chain recombines TRBV7-9 with TRBJ2-5; D remains unclear. For the CDR3, the DNA is TGTGCCAGCAGCTTATCTAGTACAGAGACCCAGTACTTC. Amino acid sequence: CASSLSSTETQYF.